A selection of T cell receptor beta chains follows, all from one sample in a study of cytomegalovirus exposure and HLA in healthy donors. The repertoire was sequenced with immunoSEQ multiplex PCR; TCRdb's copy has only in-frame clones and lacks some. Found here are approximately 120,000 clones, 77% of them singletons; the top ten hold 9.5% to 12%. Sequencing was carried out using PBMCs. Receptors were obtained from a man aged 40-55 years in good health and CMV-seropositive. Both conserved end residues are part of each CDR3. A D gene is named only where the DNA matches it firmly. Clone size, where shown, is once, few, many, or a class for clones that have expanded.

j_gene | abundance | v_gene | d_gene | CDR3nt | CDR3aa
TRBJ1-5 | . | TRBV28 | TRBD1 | TGTGCCAGCACCGGGACAGCCAATCAGCCCCAGCATTTT | CASTGTANQPQHF
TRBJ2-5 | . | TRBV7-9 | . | TGCGCCAGCAGGAGGGGGGAGACCCAGTACTTC | CASRRGETQYF
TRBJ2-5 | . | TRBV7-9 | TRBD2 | TGTGCCAGCAACCGAGCGGGGAGCCAGGGGACCCAGTACTTC | CASNRAGSQGTQYF
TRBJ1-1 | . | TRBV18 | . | TGTGCCAGCTCGCAAGCAGGGTTGAACACTGAAGCTTTCTTT | CASSQAGLNTEAFF
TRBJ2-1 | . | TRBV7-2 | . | TGTGCCAGCAGCACGGACATAGCCTCCTACAATGAGCAGTTCTTC | CASSTDIASYNEQFF
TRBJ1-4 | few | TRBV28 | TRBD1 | TGTGCCAGCTCCCCTGGGACAGCAACTAATGAAAAACTGTTTTTT | CASSPGTATNEKLFF
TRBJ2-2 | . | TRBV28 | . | TGTGCCAGCACAACCCAGGGGGGAGGCCTGGGGAACACCGGGGAGCTGTTTTTT | CASTTQGGGLGNTGELFF
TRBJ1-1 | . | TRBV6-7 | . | TGTGCCAGCAGTTACTCGAAACAGGTGAACACTGAAGCTTTCTTT | CASSYSKQVNTEAFF
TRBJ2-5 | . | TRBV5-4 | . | TGTGCCAGCAGCTCACCCAAAGGGGGGGTTGCGGAGACCCAGTACTTC | CASSSPKGGVAETQYF
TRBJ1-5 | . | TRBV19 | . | TGCGCCAGTTCCCACGGTAATCAGCCCCAGCATTTT | CASSHGNQPQHF
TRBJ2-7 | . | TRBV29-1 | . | TGCAGCGTCACCCAGGGGTTGGCCTACGAGCAGTACTTC | CSVTQGLAYEQYF
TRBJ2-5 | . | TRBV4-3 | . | TGCGCCAGCAGCCAAGATCACAGGAGAAACCAAGAGACCCAGTACTTC | CASSQDHRRNQETQYF
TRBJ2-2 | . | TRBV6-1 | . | TGTGCCAGCACCGTGGGAACAGGGACCGGGGAGCTGTTTTTT | CASTVGTGTGELFF
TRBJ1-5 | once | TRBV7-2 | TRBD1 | TGTGCCAGCAGCCCCGACAGGGCTAATCAGCCCCAGCATTTT | CASSPDRANQPQHF
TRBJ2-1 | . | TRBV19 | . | TGTGCCAGTAGTATGAGCGGAACCCCGTACAATGAGCAGTTCTTC | CASSMSGTPYNEQFF
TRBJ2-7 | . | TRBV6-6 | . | TGTGCCAGCAGTTACGTCCAGTCCTACGAGCAGTACTTC | CASSYVQSYEQYF
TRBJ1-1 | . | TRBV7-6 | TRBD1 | TGTGCCAGCAGCTCGGGACAGGGTATCACTGAAGCTTTCTTT | CASSSGQGITEAFF
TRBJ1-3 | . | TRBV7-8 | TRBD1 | TGTGCCAGCAGCCTAGGAACGTTCAGGGGGCAAGGAAACACCATATATTTT | CASSLGTFRGQGNTIYF
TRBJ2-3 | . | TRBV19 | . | TGTGCCAGTAATTTGCGTAGCACAGATACGCAGTATTTT | CASNLRSTDTQYF
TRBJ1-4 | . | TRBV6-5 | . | TGTGCCAGCAGGGGCCTAAGCAGAGAAAATGAAAAACTGTTTTTT | CASRGLSRENEKLFF
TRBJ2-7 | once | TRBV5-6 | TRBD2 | TGTGCCGGCAGCTCGGGGGGGGGCTACGAGCAGTACTTC | CAGSSGGGYEQYF
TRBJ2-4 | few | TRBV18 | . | TGTGCCAGCTCACCGGGAAGGGGCGGTACGCTAGCCAAAAACATTCAGTACTTC | CASSPGRGGTLAKNIQYF
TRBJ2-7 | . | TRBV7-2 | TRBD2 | TGTGCCAGCAGCCCCAGCGGGGGGCCGTCCTACGAGCAGTACTTC | CASSPSGGPSYEQYF
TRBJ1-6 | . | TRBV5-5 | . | TGTGCCAGCAGTGCGGAATTATGGTATAATTCACCCCTCCACTTT | CASSAELWYNSPLHF
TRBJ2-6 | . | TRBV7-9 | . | TGTTCCAGCAGTTCCGACAGACCGTACTCTGGGGCCAACGTCCTGACTTTC | CSSSSDRPYSGANVLTF
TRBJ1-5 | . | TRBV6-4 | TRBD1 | TGTGCCAGCGCGGCGGCAGGGGGATTCAATCAGCCCCAGCATTTT | CASAAAGGFNQPQHF
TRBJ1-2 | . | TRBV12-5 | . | TGTGCTAGTGGTCTCGACAGTAACTATGGCTACACCTTC | CASGLDSNYGYTF
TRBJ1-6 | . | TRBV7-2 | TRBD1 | TGTGCCAGCAGCTTAGCGTGGGACAGTGACAATTCACCCCTCCACTTT | CASSLAWDSDNSPLHF
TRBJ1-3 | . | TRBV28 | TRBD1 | TGTGCCAGCAGTTTTATGGGATTTGAGACAGGGGCCCGAAACACCATATATTTT | CASSFMGFETGARNTIYF
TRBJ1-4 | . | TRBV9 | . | TGTGCCAGCAGCGTAGCTCCCCTAGACAGGCAAGAATTT | CASSVAPLDRQEF
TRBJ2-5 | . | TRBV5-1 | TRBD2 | TGCGCCAGCAGCCATGGACTAGCGGGTTTCCAAGAGACCCAGTACTTC | CASSHGLAGFQETQYF
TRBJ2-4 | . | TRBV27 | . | TGTGCCAGCAGTTCCCCAGGCCTAAACATTCAGTACTTC | CASSSPGLNIQYF
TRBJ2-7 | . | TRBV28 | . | TGTGCCAGCAGTTCGGCAGGGGCAACGTACGAGCAGTACTTC | CASSSAGATYEQYF
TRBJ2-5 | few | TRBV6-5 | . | TGTGCCAGCAGTTACTCCCCGGAGACCCAGTACTTC | CASSYSPETQYF
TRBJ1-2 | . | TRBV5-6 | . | TGTGCCAGCAGCTTGCCGGGGTTTCGCCAACCGACCTATGGCTACACCTTC | CASSLPGFRQPTYGYTF